The 29 T cell receptor beta chains below were found in one sample sequenced in a study of cytomegalovirus exposure and HLA in healthy donors. Libraries were prepared by immunoSEQ multiplex PCR; TCRdb keeps only in-frame clonotypes and omits some of them. The sample contains approximately 130,000 clones, 85% to 90% of which appear only once. Input material: PBMCs. The receptors come from a woman in her 30s in good health and CMV-seronegative.

The chain has TRBV4-1 and TRBJ2-7; 11 bases match TRBD2. The junction had 1 base not matched to a gene; V was cut back by 3 bases and J by 0 bases. The CDR3 runs 15 residues. Germline lookup yields CDR1 MGHRA and CDR2 YSYEKL. The DNA of the CDR3 is TGCGCCAGCAGCCAGACTAGCGGGACCTCCTACGAGCAGTACTTC. Translated, it gives CASSQTSGTSYEQYF.

The chain has TRBV29-1 and TRBJ1-2, with 12 positions matching TRBD1. The CDR3 is made up of 15 amino acids. J gave up 2 bases and V 6 bases, and 7 bases lay outside the gene matches. Germline V gene data show CDR1 as SQVTM and CDR2 as ANQGSEA. The DNA for the CDR3 is TGCAGCGTACGGGACAGGGGGCTCAGCAACTATGGCTACACCTTC. As protein: CSVRDRGLSNYGYTF.

J is TRBJ2-7 and V is TRBV2; maybe TRBD1 (5 bases). Per germline, CDR1 SNHLY and CDR2 FYNNEI. This CDR3 region has 12 residues. Trimming cost V 7 bases and J 3 bases, with 10 bases left between them. CDR3 region: CASTMTVYEQYF. In DNA form, the CDR3 reads TGTGCCAGCACCATGACAGTCTACGAGCAGTACTTC.

The genes are TRBV6-6 and TRBJ2-1; D may be TRBD2 (5 bases). This CDR3 has 11 residues. Looked up from germline, CDR1 is MNHNY and CDR2 is SVGAGI (reference sequence). Trimming cost V 3 bases and J 15 bases, with 12 bases left between them. The CDR3 is CASSYGRGLFF. CDR3 in DNA: TGTGCCAGCAGTTATGGGCGCGGGCTGTTCTTC.

This clone was seen a few times. The genes are TRBV2 and TRBJ1-2; 8 bases are a match to TRBD1. The germline CDR1 and CDR2 sequences are SNHLY and FYNNEI. This CDR3 contains 12 residues. V trimming: 6 bases; J trimming: 3 bases; junction bases outside the gene matches: 0. Here the CDR3 DNA reads TGTGCCAGCAGGGGACAGGACTATGGCTACACCTTC. Its translation: CASRGQDYGYTF.

The chain joins TRBV5-3 to TRBJ2-5; 10 bases match TRBD2. TRBV5-3 is identified as an open reading frame with a role that is uncertain. V shed 2 bases and J 2 bases; nucleotides not matched to a gene: 9. CDR3 length: 17 amino acids. CDR3 nucleotides: TGTGCCAGAAGCTTAATTACTAGCGGGAAATTTCAAGAGACCCAGTACTTC. It is translated as CARSLITSGKFQETQYF.

This chain connects TRBV9 to TRBJ1-4; unclear D gene. The CDR3 extends over 13 amino acids. The ends were cut back, 0 bases at V and 3 bases at J, with 3 bases in the middle. From germline, CDR1 is SGDLS and CDR2 YYNGEE. The CDR3 here is CASSVGANEKLFF. CDR3 DNA sequence: TGTGCCAGCAGCGTAGGAGCTAATGAAAAACTGTTTTTT.

This clone was seen a handful of times. The V call is TRBV4-1, the J call TRBJ1-2, with a tentative D call TRBD1 (5 bases). This CDR3 has 17 amino acids. V lost 1 base, J lost 8 bases, and 23 bases lay in between. CDR1 MGHRA and CDR2 YSYEKL come from the germline V gene. In DNA form, the CDR3 reads TGCGCCAGCAGCCAAGTGGGGCAAGGGGCCACCGCTGGGGGCTACACCTTC. It is translated as CASSQVGQGATAGGYTF.

J is TRBJ1-2 and V is TRBV27; tentative D call: TRBD1 (6 bases). The germline V and J ends were trimmed by 4 bases and 6 bases, with 12 bases remaining between them. Germline CDR1 is MNHEY and CDR2 is SMNVEV (reference sequence). The CDR3 sequence is 13 residues long. CDR3 bases: TGTGCCAGCAGTTCCATAACAGGGAATGGCTACACCTTC. Protein product: CASSSITGNGYTF.

The rearrangement links TRBV6-6 to TRBJ1-4; D is perhaps TRBD1 (5 bases). The germline CDR1 and CDR2 sequences are MNHNY and SVGAGI (reference sequence). The V end lost 4 bases, the J end lost 2 bases, and 14 bases lay between the germline ends. This CDR3 has 16 amino acids. This chain's CDR3 is CASSLRGFRTNEKLFF. DNA of the CDR3: TGTGCCAGCAGTTTAAGGGGTTTCCGGACTAATGAAAAACTGTTTTTT.

The V and J genes are TRBV6-6 and TRBJ2-1; 10 bases match TRBD1. The CDR3 runs 15 residues. V shed 6 bases, J shed 4 bases, and the junction held 6 bases outside the gene matches. Germline assignment: CDR1 MNHNY and CDR2 SVGAGI (reference sequence). The DNA for the CDR3 is TGTGCCAGCAGCCTACCGGGACAGGGGTACAATGAGCAGTTCTTC. Translation gives CASSLPGQGYNEQFF.

This chain joins TRBV5-6 and TRBJ1-6, with 12 bases matching TRBD1. Per germline, CDR1 SGHDT and CDR2 YYEEEE. J lost 9 bases, V lost 8 bases, and 6 bases had no gene match. The CDR3 extends over 14 amino acids. For the CDR3, the DNA is TGTGCCAGTGCCGGGACAGGGGGCGTTTCACCCCTCCACTTT. Translated, it gives CASAGTGGVSPLHF.

This clone appeared a single time. This chain connects TRBV27 to TRBJ2-5; 11 nucleotides match TRBD1. This CDR3 has 14 amino acids. Looked up from germline, CDR1 is MNHEY and CDR2 is SMNVEV (reference sequence). The V and J ends lost 6 bases and 5 bases, in that order; junction bases with no gene match: 5. The CDR3 region has the DNA TGTGCCAGCAGGGGACAGGGGGGGAAGGAGACCCAGTACTTC. This codes for CASRGQGGKETQYF.

This clone is a singleton in its sample. This chain uses TRBV6-6 with TRBJ2-7; D is possibly TRBD1 (5 bases). The germline V and J ends were trimmed by 3 bases and 5 bases, with 11 bases remaining between them. The CDR3 is 13 residues long. Germline values: CDR1 MNHNY, CDR2 SVGAGI (reference sequence). The CDR3, as DNA: TGTGCCAGCAGTTATGGGGCATTCCACGAGCAGTACTTC. Translation gives CASSYGAFHEQYF.

The chain couples TRBV25-1 to TRBJ2-1, with D tentatively TRBD1 (6 bases). The CDR3 consists of 16 residues. Trimming stripped 3 bases from V and 2 bases from J, with 14 bases between. Germline V CDR1 and CDR2: MGHDK, SYGVNS. CDR3 region: CASSDTSGVTYNEQFF. The CDR3 DNA is TGTGCCAGCAGTGATACCTCAGGGGTAACCTACAATGAGCAGTTCTTC.

The rearrangement joins TRBV7-9 to TRBJ1-3; 7 bases map to TRBD1. CDR3 length: 15 amino acids. Germline V gives CDR1 SEHNR, CDR2 FQNEAQ (reference sequence). Trimming removed 5 bases from V and 0 bases from J; junction bases left unmatched: 4. CDR3 sequence reads: CASSPDRTSGNTIYF. In DNA form, the CDR3 reads TGTGCCAGCAGCCCGGACAGGACCTCTGGAAACACCATATATTTT.

This chain uses TRBV30 with TRBJ1-2, with D maybe TRBD1 (5 bases). Germline loops: CDR1 GTSNPN, CDR2 SVGIG (reference sequence). V lost 0 bases, J lost 0 bases, and 23 bases lay in between. This CDR3 has 19 residues. CDR3 sequence reads: CAWSVHLLGGTLSNYGYTF. The CDR3 DNA sequence: TGTGCCTGGAGTGTACACCTTTTGGGGGGGACCCTCTCTAACTATGGCTACACCTTC.

The chain is built from TRBV9 and TRBJ2-1, with D possibly TRBD2 on 5 matching bases. The length of the CDR3 is 15 residues. V lost 0 bases and J lost 5, with 12 bases in between. Germline V gene sequence: CDR1 SGDLS, CDR2 YYNGEE. CDR3 loop: CASSVATRGNNEQFF. CDR3 coding DNA: TGTGCCAGCAGCGTAGCTACACGAGGGAACAATGAGCAGTTCTTC. Full variable domain (outside the CDR3, taken from reference TRBV9 and TRBJ2-1): DSGVTQTPKHLITATGQRVTLRCSPRSGDLSVYWYQQSLDQGLQFLIQYYNGEERAKGNILERFSAQQFPDLHSELNLSSLELGDSALYFCASSVATRGNNEQFFGPGTRLTVL.

J is TRBJ2-1 and V is TRBV5-1; 13 nucleotides align to TRBD2. Germline trimming cut 5 bases from V and 0 bases from J; bases unmatched to any gene: 8. The CDR3 runs to 18 residues. CDR1 is SGHRS and CDR2 is YFSETQ in the germline V gene. The CDR3 loop reads CASSRGLAGRPSYNEQFF. CDR3 DNA sequence: TGCGCCAGCAGTCGGGGACTAGCGGGGAGACCCTCCTACAATGAGCAGTTCTTC.

This sequence joins TRBV29-1 and TRBJ2-7; weak D call: TRBD2 (6 bases). The germline V gene encodes CDR1 SQVTM and CDR2 ANQGSEA. The CDR3 is 13 residues long. The V end was cut by 5 bases, the J end by 0 bases, with 11 bases between. The CDR3: CSVSLGSSYEQYF. The CDR3 region has the DNA TGCAGCGTTTCCCTCGGGAGCTCCTACGAGCAGTACTTC.

The CDR3 DNA is TGTGCCAGCAGCTTTTACCAGGGGGATGGCTACACCTTC. Protein sequence: CASSFYQGDGYTF. The chain joins TRBV11-2 to TRBJ1-2, with TRBD1 identical over 7 bases. Trimming took 3 bases from V and 6 from J; bases not matched to a gene: 4. The CDR3 length is 13 residues. Germline V gene sequence: CDR1 SGHAT, CDR2 FQNNGV.

This chain joins TRBV2 and TRBJ1-3; D may be TRBD1 (5 bases). Germline CDR1 SNHLY, CDR2 FYNNEI. Trimming cost V 1 base and J 2 bases, with 9 bases left between them. The CDR3 sequence is 15 residues long. The CDR3 loop reads CASSEVGRAGNTIYF. DNA of the CDR3: TGTGCCAGCAGTGAAGTAGGCAGGGCTGGAAACACCATATATTTT.

V and J are TRBV4-1 and TRBJ2-1, with 7 bases identical to TRBD2. The germline V gene has CDR1 MGHRA and CDR2 YSYEKL. V dropped 4 bases and J dropped 6; count of bases not matched to a gene: 12. This CDR3 has 16 residues. In DNA, the CDR3 is TGCGCCAGCAGCCGAGGGATTAGCCCGGGGGGCAATGAGCAGTTCTTC. It specifies CASSRGISPGGNEQFF.

This clone was detected only once. One end of the junction is discordant with germline, which a read error may explain. The CDR3 spells CASSWPGLF. The CDR3 nucleotides are TGTGCCAGCAGTTGGCCTGGCCTCTTT. The chain is built from TRBV2 and TRBJ1-1; D uncertain. This CDR3 spans 9 amino acids. The germline V gene encodes CDR1 SNHLY and CDR2 FYNNEI.

J is TRBJ2-2 and V is TRBV27; TRBD2 matches 8 bases. The CDR3 contains 16 residues. From germline, CDR1 is MNHEY and CDR2 SMNVEV (reference sequence). Trimming cost V 6 bases and J 7 bases; bases outside gene matches: 13. CDR3 region: CASREEIGGAHGELFF. CDR3 nucleotides: TGTGCCAGCAGGGAGGAGATCGGGGGGGCCCACGGGGAGCTGTTTTTT.

The genes are TRBV27 and TRBJ2-1; 11 bases are shared with TRBD2. The CDR3 sequence is 16 residues long. In germline, CDR1 is MNHEY, CDR2 SMNVEV (reference sequence). Unmatched junction bases numbered 8, after V lost 6 bases and J lost 4 bases. The CDR3 DNA reads TGTGCCAGCAGCAAAACTACTAGCGGGGGTTACAATGAGCAGTTCTTC. This translates into CASSKTTSGGYNEQFF.

CDR3 in amino acids: CASSVPAGRTYEQYF. The CDR3 bases are TGTGCCAGCAGTGTTCCCGCAGGCCGAACCTACGAGCAGTACTTC. J is TRBJ2-7 and V is TRBV2; D not certain. Trimming removed 4 bases from V and 2 bases from J, with 15 bases in between. Germline V gene sequence: CDR1 SNHLY, CDR2 FYNNEI. The CDR3 sequence is 15 residues long. The full variable domain, in which reference TRBV2 and TRBJ2-7 provide the parts outside the CDR3, is EPEVTQTPSHQVTQMGQEVILRCVPISNHLYFYWYRQILGQKVEFLVSFYNNEISEKSEIFDDQFSVERPDGSNFTLKIRSTKLEDSAMYFCASSVPAGRTYEQYFGPGTRLTVT.

CDR3 protein: CASSEAGEGYTF. The CDR3 coding sequence is TGCGCCAGCAGTGAGGCAGGGGAAGGCTACACCTTC. The chain has TRBV10-2 and TRBJ1-2; D may be TRBD1 (6 bases). V was cut by 2 bases and J by 8 bases, with 9 bases left in between. This CDR3 is built from 12 residues. From germline, CDR1 is WSHSY and CDR2 SAAADI.

V usage is TRBV7-2 and J usage is TRBJ2-5; 12 nucleotides agree with TRBD2. The V gene's germline CDR1 is SGHTA and CDR2 FQGNSA. J gave up 2 bases and V 5 bases, and 6 bases lay outside the gene matches. The CDR3 is 16 amino acids. Here the CDR3 DNA reads TGTGCCAGCAGCGTAGGAACTAGCGGGGGGCAAGAGACCCAGTACTTC. Translation gives CASSVGTSGGQETQYF.